A single sample gave rise to the 3 T cell receptor beta chains below, sequenced in a study of human T cells and chemical hapten exposure. Via MiXCR, TCRdb re-called the RACE reads, giving one row per CDR3 protein. The table shows tens of thousands of distinct CDR3 sequences, with 7.5% to 10% occurring only once. As for time point: patch test 1, 2 weeks after DPC sensitization. The sample's treatment: therapeutic diphenylcyclopropenone sensitization with weekly scalp DPC. The sequencing here drew on whole blood, taken in connection with sensitization to the hapten diphenylcyclopropenone (DPC). The receptors originated from a middle-aged woman with alopecia areata. Some clones in this sample may be carry-over from other donors' samples.

V gene TRBV10-3 combines with J gene TRBJ2-7, with no clear D. This CDR3 has 15 amino acids. With 10 bases removed from V and 0 bases from J, the gap between germline ends came to 19 bases. Germline loops: CDR1 ENHRY, CDR2 SYGVKD. In DNA form, the CDR3 reads TGTGCCACCGCACGTGAACAGACCTTCTCCTACGAGCAGTACTTC. It yields the protein CATAREQTFSYEQYF.

This clonotype was seen at least ten times. The CDR3 DNA sequence: TGTGCCAGCAGAACAGTCCCCACTGAAGCTTTCTTT. It is translated as CASRTVPTEAFF. The gene calls are TRBV25-1 and TRBJ1-1; the D is unclear. CDR1 is MGHDK, CDR2 SYGVNS, per germline. Trimming stripped 6 bases from V and 4 bases from J, with 9 bases between. The CDR3 loop spans 12 amino acids.

The chain employs TRBV11-2 and TRBJ1-1; tentative D call: TRBD1 (6 bases). Germline lookup yields CDR1 SGHAT and CDR2 FQNNGV. The CDR3 length is 16 residues. The V end was cut by 5 bases, the J end by 1 base, with 17 bases between. The CDR3 sequence: CASSPRRGSGNTEAFF. The DNA for the CDR3 is TGTGCCAGCAGCCCACGGAGGGGGAGCGGGAACACTGAAGCTTTCTTT.